This entry is about one T cell receptor (beta chain). In the original workflow: It was from reference gene primer amplification that nucleated cell counts were estimated. The repertoire was sequenced with immunoSEQ multiplex PCR; TCRdb's copy has only in-frame clones and lacks some. From that table come the V and J calls and clone size; the DNA was used to work out D and trimming. The sample carries around 220,000 clones, about nine tenths recorded once. This record comes from a study of blood T cell repertoires in COVID-19. Study information: Sites across the United States, Italy and Spain contributed samples from acute and convalescent COVID-19.

CDR3 length equals 12 residues. Losses at the gene ends were 5 bases for V and 10 bases for J; bases not matched to a gene: 2. Germline V CDR1 and CDR2: MDHEN, SYDVKM. Participant ages covered about 18 to 100 years across 20 to 30 US areas. Categorization into cohorts depended on clinical history that participants reported. Source material: PBMCs or T cells enriched from blood (not recorded which). The rearrangement links TRBV28 to TRBJ1-4; TRBD1 aligns across 9 bases. This receptor was taken from a woman younger than 45 with acute COVID-19. The CDR3 region has the DNA TGTGCCAGCAGTCTGACAGGGGGAAAACTGTTTTTT. Protein: CASSLTGGKLFF.